These 14 T cell receptor beta chains were sequenced from one sample in a study of OX40 agonist ivuxolimab in advanced cancers. TCRdb's table, derived via immunoSEQ multiplex PCR, lists solely in-frame clones and lacks some. This sample has approximately 20,000 clones, with 80% to 90% found just once. The material was CD4+ or CD8+ T cells sorted from blood, obtained in a trial of the OX40 agonist ivuxolimab. These receptors all stem from an adult with an advanced solid tumor such as melanoma, head and neck, liver or kidney cancer.

The chain combines TRBV4-2 with TRBJ2-5; no definite D call. Germline V gene sequence: CDR1 LGHNA, CDR2 YNFKEQ. V was clipped by 0 bases and J by 3 bases, with 8 bases between them. The CDR3 spans 14 residues. This CDR3 reads CASSQDSREETQYF. The CDR3 DNA follows: TGTGCCAGCAGCCAAGATAGTAGGGAAGAGACCCAGTACTTC.

This clone was picked up a small number of times. The J gene is TRBJ2-5, the V gene TRBV6-5, with 9 bases lining up with TRBD2. CDR1 and CDR2 (germline): MNHEY, SVGAGI. The CDR3 is 14 residues long. J lost 5 bases, V lost 7 bases, and 8 bases had no gene match. In nucleotides, the CDR3 is TGTGCCAGCACGGCGCTAGCGGGATGGGAGACCCAGTACTTC. Its protein product is CASTALAGWETQYF.

This chain connects TRBV5-8 to TRBJ2-2, with D perhaps matching TRBD1 (6 bases). Per the germline V gene, CDR1 is SGHTS and CDR2 is YDEGEE. This CDR3 spans 15 amino acids. V was clipped by 4 bases and J by 6 bases, with 16 bases between them. CDR3 sequence reads: CASSLRTVGAGELFF. The CDR3 nucleotides are TGTGCCAGCAGCCTTAGGACAGTGGGGGCCGGGGAGCTGTTTTTT.

The chain employs TRBV27 and TRBJ2-2; D unresolved. Trimming pared 6 bases from V and 2 bases from J, leaving 10 bases between. Germline V gives CDR1 MNHEY, CDR2 SMNVEV (reference sequence). The CDR3 sequence is 14 residues long. The CDR3 is CASRPRGNTGELFF. Here the CDR3 DNA reads TGTGCCAGCAGACCGCGTGGAAACACCGGGGAGCTGTTTTTT.

J is TRBJ2-5 and V is TRBV6-5; D might be TRBD1 (6 bases). The V end lost 5 bases, the J end lost 4 bases, and 17 bases lay between the germline ends. The length of the CDR3 is 15 residues. Germline V lookup: CDR1 MNHEY, CDR2 SVGAGI. As DNA, the CDR3 is TGTGCCAGCAGTATAACAGGGCCTCTATCAGAGACCCAGTACTTC. It encodes CASSITGPLSETQYF.

The chain couples TRBV19 to TRBJ1-5, with 9 bases lining up with TRBD1. With 5 bases clipped from V and 0 bases from J, the junction kept 8 bases outside the gene matches. CDR1 LNHDA and CDR2 SQIVND come from the germline V gene (reference sequence). The CDR3 spans 17 residues. The CDR3 coding sequence is TGTGCCAGTAGTTGGACAGGGGTCATTCATAGCAATCAGCCCCAGCATTTT. It encodes CASSWTGVIHSNQPQHF.

The rearrangement joins TRBV5-4 to TRBJ2-7, with 7 nucleotides matching TRBD1. V trimming: 3 bases; J trimming: 6 bases; junction bases outside the gene matches: 6. Per germline, CDR1 SGHNT and CDR2 YYREEE (reference sequence). This CDR3 is built from 13 residues. The CDR3 DNA reads as TGTGCCAGCAGCTCATCACAGGGGAGCGAGCAGTACTTC. It specifies CASSSSQGSEQYF.

This rearrangement joins TRBV5-4 to TRBJ2-5; D unclear. The V and J ends lost 0 bases and 0 bases respectively, with 6 bases between them. This CDR3 spans 14 amino acids. CDR1 SGHNT and CDR2 YYREEE come from the germline V gene (reference sequence). The CDR3 DNA reads TGTGCCAGCAGCTTGGGTGACAACCAAGAGACCCAGTACTTC. It is translated as CASSLGDNQETQYF.

The chain recombines TRBV5-1 with TRBJ2-7, with D tentatively TRBD2 (5 bases). The CDR3 contains 13 residues. The V gene's germline CDR1 is SGHRS and CDR2 YFSETQ. Trimming took off 5 bases at V and 3 bases at J, with 12 bases between the two ends. CDR3 sequence: CASSPGVGYEQYF. CDR3 DNA: TGCGCCAGCAGTCCCGGGGTTGGCTACGAGCAGTACTTC.

The rearrangement links TRBV27 to TRBJ2-7; unclear D gene. The CDR3 extends over 12 amino acids. CDR1 and CDR2 from the germline V gene are MNHEY and SMNVEV (reference sequence). V was trimmed by 2 bases and J by 6 bases, leaving 8 bases between them. In DNA form, the CDR3 reads TGTGCCAGCAGTTTAGTAGGTGGCGAGCAGTACTTC. Translating gives CASSLVGGEQYF.

This rearrangement joins TRBV5-1 to TRBJ1-1, with 7 positions matching TRBD1. Germline V lookup: CDR1 SGHRS, CDR2 YFSETQ. The length of the CDR3 is 14 residues. Unmatched junction bases numbered 6, after V lost 5 bases and J lost 2 bases. The CDR3 DNA reads TGCGCCAGCAGTCACGGACAGGTAAACACTGAAGCTTTCTTT. Its protein product is CASSHGQVNTEAFF.

This clone appeared a single time. V is TRBV5-6 and J is TRBJ1-1; D perhaps matches TRBD1 (5 bases). Trimming left V 1 base short and J 1 base short, with 11 bases between. Looked up from germline, CDR1 is SGHDT and CDR2 is YYEEEE. This CDR3 contains 15 residues. As DNA, the CDR3 is TGTGCCAGCAGCTTGACCGCAGGGTCGAACACTGAAGCTTTCTTT. Translation gives CASSLTAGSNTEAFF.

The chain combines TRBV27 with TRBJ1-1, with D possibly being TRBD1 (5 bases). There are 14 residues in the CDR3. Trimming left V 3 bases short and J 1 base short, with 9 bases between. Germline V gene sequence: CDR1 MNHEY, CDR2 SMNVEV (reference sequence). CDR3 loop: CASSFGQGNTEAFF. The CDR3 DNA sequence: TGTGCCAGCAGTTTCGGTCAGGGGAACACTGAAGCTTTCTTT.

V is TRBV4-2 and J is TRBJ2-4; unclear D gene. Trimming took 0 bases from V and 0 from J, leaving 6 bases between them. CDR1 is LGHNA and CDR2 is YNFKEQ in the germline V gene. This CDR3 region has 15 residues. CDR3 DNA sequence: TGTGCCAGCAGCCAAGACAGACTAGCCAAAAACATTCAGTACTTC. Translation gives CASSQDRLAKNIQYF.